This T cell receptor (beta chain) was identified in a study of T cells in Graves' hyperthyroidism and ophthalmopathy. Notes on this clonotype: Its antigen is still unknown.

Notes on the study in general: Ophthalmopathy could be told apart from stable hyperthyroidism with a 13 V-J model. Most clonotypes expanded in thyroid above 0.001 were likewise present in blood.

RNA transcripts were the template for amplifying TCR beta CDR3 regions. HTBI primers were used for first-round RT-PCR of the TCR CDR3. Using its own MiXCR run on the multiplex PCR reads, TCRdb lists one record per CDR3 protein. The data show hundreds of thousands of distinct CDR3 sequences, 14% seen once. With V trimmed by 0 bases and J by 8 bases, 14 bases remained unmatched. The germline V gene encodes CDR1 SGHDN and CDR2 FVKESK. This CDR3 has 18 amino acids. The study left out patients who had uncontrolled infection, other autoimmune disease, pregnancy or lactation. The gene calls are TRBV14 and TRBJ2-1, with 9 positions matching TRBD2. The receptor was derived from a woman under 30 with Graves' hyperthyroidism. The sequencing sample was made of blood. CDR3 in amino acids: CASSQDGLKAGGPYEQFF. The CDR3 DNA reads TGTGCCAGCAGCCAAGACGGGTTAAAGGCGGGAGGGCCCTATGAGCAGTTCTTC.